This TCR beta chain was retrieved from a study of response to subunit inactivated influenza vaccine. Study-level points and caveats: Each seasonal influenza vaccination, the authors suggested, recruits few new T cells.

On this clonotype: Its specificity is unknown.

TCRdb recomputed calls from the RT-PCR reads with MiXCR, one row per CDR3 protein. The top ten clones hold about an eighth of a sample with 500,000 to 550,000 distinct CDR3 sequences, less than 8% of them seen once. This specimen consisted of PBMCs from blood, obtained approximately 25 months after vaccination. This TCR was recovered from a man between 50 and 69 years old who received an inactivated influenza vaccine.

The CDR3 protein is CSVQVGGLKAYEQYF. Here the CDR3 DNA reads TGCAGTGTTCAGGTCGGGGGGCTAAAAGCCTACGAGCAGTACTTC. The chain employs TRBV20-1 and TRBJ2-7; D may be TRBD2 (7 bases). Germline CDR1 DFQATT, CDR2 SNEGSKA (reference sequence). The CDR3 is 15 residues long. V lost 7 bases and J lost 2, with 21 bases in between.